This TCR beta chain was obtained from a study of blood T cell repertoires in COVID-19. Study-level information: Nucleic acid was either cDNA or gDNA, and it came from T cells, B-cell-depleted T cells, or PBMCs.

The assay was immunoSEQ multiplex PCR, and TCRdb's table has in-frame clones only and misses some. The repertoire has 300,000 to 350,000 clones, approximately 88% of them found once; the top ten carry over 4.5%. Per germline, CDR1 KGHSH and CDR2 LQKENI. V was cut by 1 base and J by 6 bases, with 6 bases left in between. The CDR3 extends over 12 amino acids. This clone appeared a single time. This sequence was found in a man aged 30 to 39 who had recovered from COVID-19. Sequencing input: PBMCs or T cells enriched from blood (not recorded which). This chain connects TRBV18 to TRBJ1-2; D unclear. The CDR3 DNA reads as TGTGCCAGCTCACCACAGGGAGATGGCTACACCTTC. Its protein is CASSPQGDGYTF.